The 6 T cell receptor beta chains listed next were all sequenced from one sample in a study of radiation and T cells in renal cell carcinoma. Indicated treatment: treatment-naive control, cytoreductive nephrectomy. The assay was immunoSEQ multiplex PCR, and TCRdb's table has in-frame clones only and misses some. This table holds about 14,000 clones, roughly three fifths found once. Source: tumor tissue, taken from a patient whose treatment was nephrectomy without radiotherapy. These receptors came from a man between 50 and 59 years old with renal cell carcinoma.

This clone was counted between two and nine times. V and J are TRBV18 and TRBJ2-7; 7 nucleotides agree with TRBD1. The CDR3 is made up of 15 amino acids. V was pared by 4 bases and J by 0 bases, with 6 bases of the junction left unmatched. In germline, CDR1 is KGHSH, CDR2 LQKENI. The CDR3 reads CASSHPGQSSYEQYF. The CDR3 coding sequence is TGTGCCAGCTCACACCCGGGACAGAGCTCCTACGAGCAGTACTTC.

The J gene is TRBJ2-4, the V gene TRBV19, with D tentatively TRBD1 (6 bases). In germline, CDR1 is LNHDA, CDR2 SQIVND (reference sequence). This CDR3 spans 13 amino acids. V lost 5 bases, J lost 8 bases, and 13 bases lay in between. This CDR3 reads CASSPARGDIQYF. DNA for the CDR3: TGTGCCAGTAGTCCAGCCAGGGGTGACATTCAGTACTTC.

The V call is TRBV6-1, the J call TRBJ1-6, with unresolved D. Trimming shortened V by 4 bases and J by 0 bases, and 13 bases separated the two germline ends. The germline V gene encodes CDR1 MNHNS and CDR2 SASEGT. The CDR3 has 17 residues. The CDR3 loop reads CASSALTTSSYNSPLHF. CDR3 nucleotide sequence: TGTGCCAGCAGTGCCCTGACAACTAGCTCCTATAATTCACCCCTCCACTTT.

This chain joins TRBV7-3 and TRBJ2-3; 13 bases align to TRBD2. There are 16 residues in the CDR3. Germline-derived CDR1 and CDR2 are SGHTA and FQGTGA. V was pared by 4 bases and J by 3 bases, with 4 bases of the junction left unmatched. In nucleotides, the CDR3 is TGTGCCAGCAGCTCCGGGACTAGCGGGGTGACAGATACGCAGTATTTT. This codes for CASSSGTSGVTDTQYF.

V usage is TRBV5-6 and J usage is TRBJ2-1, with 9 positions matching TRBD2. The CDR3 runs 15 residues. V gave up 2 bases and J gave up 5 bases; unmatched junction bases: 5. CDR1 SGHDT and CDR2 YYEEEE come from the germline V gene. Written as DNA, the CDR3 is TGTGCCAGCAGCTTTAGCGGGGGTGCCGACAATGAGCAGTTCTTC. This sequence encodes CASSFSGGADNEQFF.

This sequence joins TRBV7-2 and TRBJ2-4; D perhaps matches TRBD1 (6 bases). The germline CDR1 and CDR2 sequences are SGHTA and FQGNSA. Trimming took 4 bases from V and 6 from J, leaving 13 bases between them. The CDR3 is 14 residues long. CDR3 in amino acids: CASSSGTPPNIQYF. The CDR3 nucleotides are TGTGCCAGCAGCTCCGGGACACCTCCAAACATTCAGTACTTC.